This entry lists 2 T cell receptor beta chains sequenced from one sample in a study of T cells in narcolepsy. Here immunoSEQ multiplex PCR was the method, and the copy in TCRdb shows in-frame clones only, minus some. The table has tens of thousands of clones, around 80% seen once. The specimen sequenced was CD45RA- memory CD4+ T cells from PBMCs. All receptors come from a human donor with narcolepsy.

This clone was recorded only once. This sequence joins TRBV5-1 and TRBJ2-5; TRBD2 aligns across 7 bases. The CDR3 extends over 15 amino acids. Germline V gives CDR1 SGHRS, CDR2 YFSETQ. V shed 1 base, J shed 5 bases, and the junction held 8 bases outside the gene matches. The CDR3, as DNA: TGCGCCAGCAGCTTGTTGGCGGGAGCAGGGGAGACCCAGTACTTC. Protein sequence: CASSLLAGAGETQYF. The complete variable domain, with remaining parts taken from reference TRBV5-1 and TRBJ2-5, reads KAGVTQTPRYLIKTRGQQVTLSCSPISGHRSVSWYQQTPGQGLQFLFEYFSETQRNKGNFPGRFSGRQFSNSRSEMNVSTLELGDSALYLCASSLLAGAGETQYFGPGTRLLVL.

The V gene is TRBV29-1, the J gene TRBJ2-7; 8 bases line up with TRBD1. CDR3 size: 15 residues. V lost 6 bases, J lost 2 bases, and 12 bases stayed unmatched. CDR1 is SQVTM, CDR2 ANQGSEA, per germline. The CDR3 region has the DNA TGCAGCGTCAGCTCCGGGACAGGAGGCACCTACGAGCAGTACTTC. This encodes CSVSSGTGGTYEQYF.